Shown below are 9 T cell receptor beta chains from a single sample sequenced in a study of T cells after yellow fever vaccination. TCRdb reprocessed the 5' RACE reads via MiXCR and lists one record per CDR3 protein. The sample yields some 350,000 distinct CDR3 sequences, approximately 4% seen once. The sequenced sample was PBMCs, obtained 5 days after the yellow fever booster vaccination. Receptor source: a young man who received the YFV17D yellow fever vaccine.

The chain carries TRBV4-1 and TRBJ2-5; D call uncertain. This CDR3 region has 13 residues. The germline gives CDR1 MGHRA, CDR2 YSYEKL. The V end was cut by 0 bases, the J end by 5 bases, with 7 bases between. The chain's CDR3 is CASSQDVFETQYF. Written as DNA, the CDR3 is TGCGCCAGCAGCCAAGATGTCTTCGAGACCCAGTACTTC.

Ten or more counts support this clonotype. The V and J genes are TRBV12-5 and TRBJ2-7; D assignment may be TRBD1 or TRBD2 (5 bases each). The V and J ends lost 4 bases and 0 bases respectively, with 13 bases between them. This CDR3 comprises 15 residues. Looked up from germline, CDR1 is LGHNT and CDR2 is FRNRAP. The CDR3 here is CASGSPGASSYEQYF. Here the CDR3 DNA reads TGTGCTAGTGGTTCCCCCGGGGCGAGCTCCTACGAGCAGTACTTC.

This clonotype has a handful of counts. The rearrangement links TRBV27 to TRBJ1-1, with a possible D match to TRBD1 (6 bases). CDR1 MNHEY and CDR2 SMNVEV come from the germline V gene (reference sequence). This CDR3 has 13 amino acids. V dropped 9 bases and J dropped 1 base, with 12 bases sitting between them. Here the CDR3 reads CASGPTGNTEAFF. The CDR3 DNA follows: TGTGCCAGTGGCCCGACAGGGAACACTGAAGCTTTCTTT.

This clonotype has only a few counts. V and J are TRBV7-9 and TRBJ2-2, with D perhaps being TRBD1 or TRBD2 (6 bases each). The CDR3 runs to 16 residues. Trimming left V 5 bases short and J 4 bases short, with 17 bases between. The germline V gene encodes CDR1 SEHNR and CDR2 FQNEAQ (reference sequence). For the CDR3, the DNA is TGTGCCAGCAGCCCTCCTGAGGGGGAGGCCACCGGGGAGCTGTTTTTT. It is translated as CASSPPEGEATGELFF.

The rearrangement joins TRBV2 to TRBJ1-1; D gene uncertain. CDR3 length equals 14 residues. Germline V CDR1 and CDR2: SNHLY, FYNNEI. V was shortened by 5 bases and J by 6 bases, with 16 bases between the two germline ends. The CDR3 loop reads CASSPSGAVPEAFF. Here the CDR3 DNA reads TGTGCCAGCAGTCCTTCAGGAGCAGTCCCTGAAGCTTTCTTT. Full variable domain (rest looked up from reference TRBV2 and TRBJ1-1): EPEVTQTPSHQVTQMGQEVILRCVPISNHLYFYWYRQILGQKVEFLVSFYNNEISEKSEIFDDQFSVERPDGSNFTLKIRSTKLEDSAMYFCASSPSGAVPEAFFGQGTRLTVV.

The sample holds many counts of this clonotype. The V gene is TRBV7-3, the J gene TRBJ2-3; the match to TRBD2 covers 8 bases. The CDR3 length is 15 residues. Unmatched junction bases numbered 4, after V lost 4 bases and J lost 1 base. Germline lookup yields CDR1 SGHTA and CDR2 FQGTGA. This chain's CDR3 is CASSSQRGRTDTQYF. As DNA, the CDR3 is TGTGCCAGCAGCTCCCAGCGGGGGCGCACAGATACGCAGTATTTT.

This clonotype was seen at least ten times. The rearrangement uses TRBV10-3 and TRBJ2-1, with 13 bases identical to TRBD2. The CDR3 consists of 19 residues. Trimming removed 3 bases from V and 0 bases from J; junction bases left unmatched: 8. From germline, CDR1 is ENHRY and CDR2 SYGVKD. CDR3 protein: CAISDPKTSGGSSYNEQFF. CDR3 nucleotide sequence: TGTGCCATCAGTGATCCTAAGACTAGCGGGGGGAGCTCCTACAATGAGCAGTTCTTC.

There are a few counts of this clonotype. The CDR3 here is CASSLTGAGAGELFF. Written as DNA, the CDR3 is TGTGCCAGCAGTTTAACTGGGGCAGGGGCCGGGGAGCTGTTTTTT. The V gene is TRBV28, the J gene TRBJ2-2; perhaps TRBD1 as D (6 bases). V was trimmed by 2 bases and J by 6 bases, leaving 13 bases between them. Germline assignment: CDR1 MDHEN and CDR2 SYDVKM. The CDR3 is 15 residues long.

This clonotype has only a few counts. The chain joins TRBV6-1 to TRBJ2-5; 9 bases align to TRBD1. With V trimmed by 6 bases and J by 5 bases, 1 base remained unmatched. Germline CDR1 reads MNHNS; CDR2 reads SASEGT. The CDR3 is made up of 12 amino acids. This chain's CDR3 is CASRTGGETQYF. The CDR3 bases are TGTGCCAGCAGGACAGGGGGGGAGACCCAGTACTTC.